One and the same sample provided the 9 T cell receptor beta chains below, sequenced in a study of T cells in Graves' hyperthyroidism and ophthalmopathy. Regions amplified from RNA transcripts were the TCR beta CDR3 regions. Primed by the HTBI set, a first-round RT-PCR was run on the TCR CDR3. TCRdb redid the calling of the multiplex PCR reads with MiXCR, one entry per CDR3 protein. This repertoire shows 450,000 to 500,000 distinct CDR3 sequences, under 25% found once; its top ten account for around 50%. Sample: blood. These receptors all stem from a woman in her sixties or seventies with Graves' ophthalmopathy.

The sample holds a few counts of this clonotype. The rearrangement joins TRBV15 to TRBJ2-7, with D uncertain. Trimming took 1 base from V and 4 from J, leaving 14 bases between them. Germline loops: CDR1 LNHNV, CDR2 YYDKDF (reference sequence). CDR3 length equals 15 residues. CDR3 DNA sequence: TGTGCCACCAGCAGAGTTTCGGATGGCCGGTACGAGCAGTACTTC. As protein: CATSRVSDGRYEQYF.

The sample holds a few counts of this clonotype. The chain combines TRBV7-3 with TRBJ2-1; 13 positions agree with TRBD2. In germline, CDR1 is SGHTA, CDR2 FQGTGA. The CDR3 spans 15 residues. Trimming took 5 bases from V and 9 from J; bases not matched to a gene: 7. CDR3 region: CASSPGLAGESEQFF. The DNA for the CDR3 is TGTGCCAGCAGCCCTGGACTAGCGGGAGAGAGTGAGCAGTTCTTC. Full variable domain (remainder filled in from reference TRBV7-3 and TRBJ2-1): GAGVSQTPSNKVTEKGKYVELRCDPISGHTALYWYRQSLGQGPEFLIYFQGTGAADDSGLPNDRFFAVRPEGSVSTLKIQRTERGDSAVYLCASSPGLAGESEQFFGPGTRLTVL.

This clonotype has more than one count but fewer than ten. V gene TRBV6-1 combines with J gene TRBJ2-7; possibly TRBD1 for D (6 bases). The CDR3 totals 14 residues. V gave up 7 bases and J gave up 0 bases, with 13 bases separating them. Per germline, CDR1 MNHNS and CDR2 SASEGT. For the CDR3, the DNA is TGTGCCAGCACCGCGACAGGCGGCTCCTACGAGCAGTACTTC. Translated: CASTATGGSYEQYF.

V and J are TRBV6-1 and TRBJ1-5; TRBD1 matches at 8 bases. CDR3 size: 15 residues. With V trimmed by 3 bases and J by 8 bases, 9 bases remained unmatched. Looked up from germline, CDR1 is MNHNS and CDR2 is SASEGT. The CDR3 protein is CASSELGQAPEPQHF. The CDR3 coding sequence is TGTGCCAGCAGTGAGTTGGGACAGGCTCCCGAGCCCCAGCATTTT.

The chain recombines TRBV6-5 with TRBJ1-2; tentatively, D is TRBD1 (6 bases). The V gene lost 2 bases and the J gene lost 7 bases, with 17 bases spanning the gap. This CDR3 comprises 15 residues. Germline assignment: CDR1 MNHEY and CDR2 SVGAGI. The chain's CDR3 is CASSYNGGPSGGYTF. DNA for the CDR3: TGTGCCAGCAGTTACAACGGGGGGCCTAGCGGTGGCTACACCTTC.

The sample holds a few counts of this clonotype. The rearrangement joins TRBV5-5 to TRBJ1-1, with D maybe TRBD1 (6 bases). Germline CDR1 reads SGHKS; CDR2 reads YYEKEE (reference sequence). V shed 6 bases and J shed 3 bases, with 18 bases lying between them. This CDR3 contains 15 residues. The CDR3 sequence is CASILDGGLDTEAFF. DNA for the CDR3: TGTGCCAGCATACTGGACGGGGGCCTTGACACTGAAGCTTTCTTT.

The sample holds many counts of this clonotype. The rearrangement links TRBV6-1 to TRBJ2-3, with D perhaps TRBD1 (6 bases). There are 15 residues in the CDR3. Per germline, CDR1 MNHNS and CDR2 SASEGT. Between the trimmed V and J ends, which lost 2 bases and 6 bases, there was a span of 15 bases. Here the CDR3 reads CASSERGREGDTQYF. DNA for the CDR3: TGTGCCAGCAGTGAAAGGGGGAGAGAAGGGGATACGCAGTATTTT.

The V gene is TRBV6-1, the J gene TRBJ2-7; 7 nucleotides match TRBD2. V lost 5 bases, J lost 4 bases, and 8 bases stayed unmatched. Germline lookup yields CDR1 MNHNS and CDR2 SASEGT. The CDR3 runs 14 residues. CDR3 in DNA: TGTGCCAGCAGTTACCGGGGGGAGGGGTACGAGCAGTACTTC. Amino acid sequence: CASSYRGEGYEQYF.

This clonotype was seen at least ten times. The chain links TRBV30 to TRBJ2-5, with a weak D call TRBD2 (5 bases). Looked up from germline, CDR1 is GTSNPN and CDR2 is SVGIG (reference sequence). CDR3 length: 10 residues. Written as DNA, the CDR3 is TGTGCATATGGCGGGGAGACCCAGTACTTC. Translation gives CAYGGETQYF.